Each of the 26 T cell receptor beta chains below was sequenced from the same sample in a study of blood T cell repertoires in COVID-19. Data came from immunoSEQ multiplex PCR; TCRdb stores just in-frame clones and leaves some out. The sample carries fewer than 200,000 clones, 65% to 85% recorded once. Sequenced material: PBMCs or T cells enriched from blood (not recorded which). Receptors originate from a woman aged 25 to 39 who had been exposed to COVID-19.

CDR3 sequence: CAWSIQGGGELFF. As DNA, the CDR3 is TGTGCCTGGAGTATACAGGGTGGCGGGGAGCTGTTTTTT. The chain has TRBV30 and TRBJ2-2, with D tentatively TRBD1 (6 bases). CDR1 and CDR2 (germline): GTSNPN, SVGIG (reference sequence). This CDR3 spans 13 amino acids. The V gene lost 2 bases and the J gene lost 7 bases, with 11 bases spanning the gap.

V gene TRBV2 combines with J gene TRBJ1-5, with D maybe TRBD1 (5 bases). The CDR3 length is 14 residues. V gave up 6 bases and J gave up 4 bases, with 13 bases separating them. Germline V gene data show CDR1 as SNHLY and CDR2 as FYNNEI. Here the CDR3 reads CASSLEAGNQPQHF. The CDR3 nucleotides read TGTGCCAGCAGCTTGGAAGCAGGGAATCAGCCCCAGCATTTT.

The chain is built from TRBV5-1 and TRBJ1-4, with D possibly being TRBD1 (6 bases). Germline CDR1 is SGHRS and CDR2 is YFSETQ. This CDR3 has 14 amino acids. V was shortened by 0 bases and J by 7 bases, with 10 bases between the two germline ends. The DNA for the CDR3 is TGCGCCAGCAGCTTGGCCGGGGGGCCTGAAAAACTGTTTTTT. This encodes CASSLAGGPEKLFF.

This chain uses TRBV29-1 with TRBJ2-1, with 7 bases that match TRBD1. V shed 4 bases, J shed 4 bases, and the junction held 4 bases outside the gene matches. The CDR3 consists of 13 residues. Per the germline V gene, CDR1 is SQVTM and CDR2 is ANQGSEA. The CDR3 DNA sequence: TGCAGCGTTGGGACGACAGGGTACAATGAGCAGTTCTTC. This codes for CSVGTTGYNEQFF.

This chain links TRBV5-1 with TRBJ2-3; D gene uncertain. The CDR3 contains 14 residues. Per the germline V gene, CDR1 is SGHRS and CDR2 is YFSETQ. The V and J ends lost 6 bases and 1 base respectively, with 12 bases between them. In nucleotides, the CDR3 is TGCGCCAGCACCTTACTCCTGGGCACAGATACGCAGTATTTT. Translated, it gives CASTLLLGTDTQYF.

This sequence joins TRBV10-1 and TRBJ1-1; D is perhaps TRBD1 (6 bases). The CDR3 totals 14 residues. Trimming shortened V by 4 bases and J by 4 bases, and 13 bases separated the two germline ends. CDR1 and CDR2 from the germline V gene are WNHNN and SYGVQD (reference sequence). The CDR3 loop is CASSATGSFTEAFF. The CDR3 DNA sequence: TGCGCCAGCAGTGCCACAGGGTCCTTCACTGAAGCTTTCTTT.

The chain has TRBV6-4 and TRBJ1-1; D is undetermined. Trimming took off 0 bases at V and 5 bases at J, with 16 bases between the two ends. The CDR3 length is 16 residues. Germline CDR1 and CDR2: MRHNA and SNTAGT. The CDR3 DNA sequence: TGTGCCAGCAGTGACTCTATTTCCGGGGAGCTGACTGAAGCTTTCTTT. Amino acids: CASSDSISGELTEAFF.

The rearrangement uses TRBV5-6 and TRBJ1-4; 8 nucleotides line up with TRBD1. V was clipped by 3 bases and J by 0 bases; unmatched bases: 7. The germline CDR1 and CDR2 sequences are SGHDT and YYEEEE. The CDR3 covers 17 residues. CDR3 sequence (DNA): TGTGCCAGCAGCTCGGGGGTACAGGGGGCAACTAATGAAAAACTGTTTTTT. It specifies CASSSGVQGATNEKLFF. Full variable domain (remainder filled in from reference TRBV5-6 and TRBJ1-4): DAGVTQSPTHLIKTRGQQVTLRCSPKSGHDTVSWYQQALGQGPQFIFQYYEEEERQRGNFPDRFSGHQFPNYSSELNVNALLLGDSALYLCASSSGVQGATNEKLFFGSGTQLSVL.

The chain carries TRBV7-2 and TRBJ1-2; D not certain. Germline V gives CDR1 SGHTA, CDR2 FQGNSA. The CDR3 is 15 residues long. V dropped 1 base and J dropped 4 bases, with 13 bases sitting between them. The chain's CDR3 is CASSLVTGEAYGYTF. The DNA for the CDR3 is TGTGCCAGCAGCTTAGTGACGGGAGAAGCCTATGGCTACACCTTC.

This rearrangement joins TRBV5-6 to TRBJ1-2; 9 bases match TRBD1. Trimming took 0 bases from V and 5 from J; bases not matched to a gene: 11. Germline CDR1 reads SGHDT; CDR2 reads YYEEEE. CDR3 length: 17 amino acids. The CDR3 sequence: CASSLGGQGIRFYGYTF. The CDR3 DNA sequence: TGTGCCAGCAGCTTGGGCGGACAGGGGATTAGGTTTTATGGCTACACCTTC.

The rearrangement joins TRBV7-9 to TRBJ2-3; 10 positions match TRBD2. Unmatched junction bases numbered 6, after V lost 3 bases and J lost 3 bases. This CDR3 spans 16 amino acids. Germline assignment: CDR1 SEHNR and CDR2 FQNEAQ (reference sequence). The CDR3 protein is CASSFTSGVGTDTQYF. The CDR3 bases are TGTGCCAGCAGCTTCACTAGCGGGGTGGGTACAGATACGCAGTATTTT.

This sequence joins TRBV9 and TRBJ1-1; 8 nucleotides agree with TRBD1. This CDR3 comprises 12 residues. Per the germline V gene, CDR1 is SGDLS and CDR2 is YYNGEE. V shed 3 bases and J 7 bases; nucleotides not matched to a gene: 2. In DNA form, the CDR3 reads TGTGCCAGCAGCGCAGGGACAGGTGAAGCTTTCTTT. Its translation: CASSAGTGEAFF. The complete variable domain, with remaining parts taken from reference TRBV9 and TRBJ1-1, reads DSGVTQTPKHLITATGQRVTLRCSPRSGDLSVYWYQQSLDQGLQFLIQYYNGEERAKGNILERFSAQQFPDLHSELNLSSLELGDSALYFCASSAGTGEAFFGQGTRLTVV.

The V and J genes are TRBV7-2 and TRBJ1-2; D is perhaps TRBD1 (6 bases). Germline values: CDR1 SGHTA, CDR2 FQGNSA. CDR3 length equals 13 residues. Trimming removed 1 base at V and 5 bases at J, with 8 bases between. CDR3 residues: CASSLGTVYGYTF. The CDR3 bases are TGTGCCAGCAGCTTAGGGACAGTATATGGCTACACCTTC.

The gene calls are TRBV7-8 and TRBJ1-1; D unclear. Trimming shortened V by 6 bases and J by 1 base, and 9 bases separated the two germline ends. This CDR3 comprises 13 residues. CDR1 SGHVS and CDR2 FQNEAQ come from the germline V gene. This chain's CDR3 is CASSLERNTEAFF. The CDR3 nucleotides are TGTGCCAGCAGTCTCGAGCGGAACACTGAAGCTTTCTTT. The whole variable domain, remainder taken from reference TRBV7-8 and TRBJ1-1, is GAGVSQSPRYKVAKRGQDVALRCDPISGHVSLFWYQQALGQGPEFLTYFQNEAQLDKSGLPSDRFFAERPEGSVSTLKIQRTQQEDSAVYLCASSLERNTEAFFGQGTRLTVV.

V and J are TRBV2 and TRBJ2-5; 8 bases align to TRBD1. The CDR3 runs to 12 residues. CDR1 SNHLY and CDR2 FYNNEI come from the germline V gene. Trimming cost V 9 bases and J 4 bases; bases outside gene matches: 4. The CDR3 sequence is CASLGQGETQYF. The CDR3 DNA follows: TGTGCCAGTCTAGGACAGGGAGAGACCCAGTACTTC.

This sequence joins TRBV24-1 and TRBJ2-3, with a possible D match to TRBD1 (5 bases). Trimming removed 5 bases at V and 3 bases at J, with 11 bases between. Germline CDR1 KGHDR, CDR2 SFDVKD. This CDR3 contains 14 residues. For the CDR3, the DNA is TGTGCCACCAGTGGCACCACAGGAACAGATACGCAGTATTTT. Encoded protein: CATSGTTGTDTQYF.

V usage is TRBV5-4 and J usage is TRBJ1-1; D remains ambiguous. The V gene lost 5 bases and the J gene lost 2 bases, with 10 bases spanning the gap. Germline values: CDR1 SGHNT, CDR2 YYREEE (reference sequence). The CDR3 length is 13 residues. CDR3 nucleotide sequence: TGTGCCAGCAGGGGCGCTACTAACACTGAAGCTTTCTTT. This encodes CASRGATNTEAFF.

The chain combines TRBV14 with TRBJ1-2, with 10 bases identical to TRBD1. The V and J ends lost 4 bases and 6 bases, in that order; junction bases with no gene match: 17. Germline loops: CDR1 SGHDN, CDR2 FVKESK. There are 18 residues in the CDR3. CDR3 DNA: TGTGCCAGCAGCCTACGACAGGGGGCGTTTTACGGACTCGATGGCTACACCTTC. Translated, it gives CASSLRQGAFYGLDGYTF.

This clone was seen just once. A read error may produce the germline difference seen at one junction end. CDR3 bases: TGTGCTAGCAGCTTAGGGCCGCAAGGGGGTAATGAAAAACTGTTTTTT. It codes for CASSLGPQGGNEKLFF. The rearrangement links TRBV7-7 to TRBJ1-4, with a possible D match to TRBD1 (6 bases). The CDR3 loop spans 16 amino acids. Germline V lookup: CDR1 SSHAT, CDR2 FNYEAQ (reference sequence).

The V call is TRBV5-1, the J call TRBJ2-3; D not resolved. This CDR3 has 13 amino acids. The V and J ends lost 0 bases and 7 bases respectively, with 9 bases between them. Germline CDR1 SGHRS, CDR2 YFSETQ. The CDR3 here is CASSLDVRYTQYF. CDR3 DNA sequence: TGCGCCAGCAGCTTGGATGTTCGGTATACGCAGTATTTT. Drawing the rest from reference TRBV5-1 and TRBJ2-3, the complete variable domain is KAGVTQTPRYLIKTRGQQVTLSCSPISGHRSVSWYQQTPGQGLQFLFEYFSETQRNKGNFPGRFSGRQFSNSRSEMNVSTLELGDSALYLCASSLDVRYTQYFGPGTRLTVL.

This chain connects TRBV2 to TRBJ1-6; a weak D match, TRBD1 (5 bases). V gave up 5 bases and J gave up 9 bases, with 17 bases separating them. In germline, CDR1 is SNHLY, CDR2 FYNNEI. This CDR3 spans 15 amino acids. The CDR3: CASSLGAGDGSPLHF. CDR3 coding DNA: TGTGCCAGCAGTCTCGGAGCGGGGGACGGTTCACCCCTCCACTTT.

This chain joins TRBV29-1 and TRBJ1-4; a weak D match, TRBD1 (6 bases). CDR3 length: 13 residues. The V gene's germline CDR1 is SQVTM and CDR2 ANQGSEA. Deletions cut 5 bases from V and 2 bases from J, with 9 bases between. DNA for the CDR3: TGCAGCGTTACAGGGTCTACTAATGAAAAACTGTTTTTT. This codes for CSVTGSTNEKLFF.

This chain links TRBV19 with TRBJ2-1; 10 nucleotides agree with TRBD2. Trimming removed 3 bases from V and 5 bases from J; junction bases left unmatched: 4. Looked up from germline, CDR1 is LNHDA and CDR2 is SQIVND (reference sequence). The CDR3 is 15 residues long. CDR3 nucleotide sequence: TGTGCCAGTAGTATCGCAGCGGGGGGGAACAATGAGCAGTTCTTC. It specifies CASSIAAGGNNEQFF.

The CDR3 DNA reads TGTGCCAGCAGCCATGCCACAGGGGGGAGTAAGACTTTCTTT. Its translation: CASSHATGGSKTFF. The chain joins TRBV7-9 to TRBJ1-1; TRBD1 matches 8 bases. The V gene's germline CDR1 is SEHNR and CDR2 FQNEAQ (reference sequence). The V segment lost 5 bases and the J segment 12 bases; nucleotides outside the gene matches: 14. The CDR3 runs 14 residues.

CDR3 coding DNA: TGTGCCAGCCGGGGGGGGGCCGAAAATTCACCCCTCCACTTT. This translates into CASRGGAENSPLHF. The genes are TRBV27 and TRBJ1-6; a possible D gene is TRBD1 (6 bases). The V gene's germline CDR1 is MNHEY and CDR2 SMNVEV (reference sequence). V shed 8 bases and J shed 7 bases, with 15 bases lying between them. The CDR3 has 14 residues.

The chain joins TRBV5-1 to TRBJ2-7; TRBD2 is a possible D gene (6 bases). This CDR3 region has 15 residues. Germline lookup yields CDR1 SGHRS and CDR2 YFSETQ. Trimming took 4 bases from V and 1 from J, leaving 15 bases between them. As DNA, the CDR3 is TGCGCCAGCAGCCCCCTGCTGGGGGGATCCTACGAGCAGTACTTC. Its protein is CASSPLLGGSYEQYF.